This TCR beta chain came from a study of T cell repertoires in cytomegalovirus infection. Study summary: In public TCR beta signatures, there were indications of both CMV infection and matching HLA type. Study-wide points: HLA-C-restricted, CMV-specific TCR beta clonotypes were dominant ex vivo.

Ten or more counts support this clonotype. Antigen: not known. A single record per CDR3 protein comes from TCRdb applying MiXCR to the reads. The sample has about 100,000 distinct CDR3 sequences; 20% to 25% are singletons. Trimming stripped 5 bases from V and 0 bases from J, with 11 bases between. The germline CDR1 and CDR2 sequences are SGHTA and FQGTGA. The CDR3 runs to 14 residues. The V call is TRBV7-3, the J call TRBJ2-7; D may match TRBD1 or TRBD2 (5 bases each). The material sequenced was CD8+ T cells from PBMCs. The receptor was isolated from a human donor in good health (CMV status not recorded). Some clones in this sample may be carry-over from other donors' samples. DNA of the CDR3: TGTGCCAGCAGCCGGGGCGGCAGCTCCTACGAGCAGTACTTC. Encoded protein: CASSRGGSSYEQYF.